Presented here are 32 T cell receptor beta chains from one specimen sequenced in a study of persistence of HIV-infected CD4 T cells. Anti-CD3/anti-CD28 beads served as a nonspecific positive control stimulus. Responding CD4+ T cells were sorted by upregulation of both CD40 ligand and CD69. Their antigens remain unidentified. This was the immunoSEQ version 4 assay in survey mode. Produced via immunoSEQ multiplex PCR; TCRdb's table is partial and in-frame only. The table shows some 49,000 clones, with 90% occurring only once. The material was CD4+ T cells sorted from PBMCs after approximately 19-hour stimulation, obtained from a patient who received antiretroviral therapy. Receptors originate from an adult woman with HIV who was CMV-seropositive.

The chain carries TRBV5-1 and TRBJ2-7, with 7 bases that match TRBD2. Trimming took 0 bases from V and 7 from J; bases not matched to a gene: 4. Germline V CDR1 and CDR2: SGHRS, YFSETQ. CDR3 size: 13 residues. The CDR3 bases are TGCGCCAGCAGCTTGGGACAGCGGGGAGAGCAGTACTTC. Translation: CASSLGQRGEQYF.

The rearrangement uses TRBV19 and TRBJ2-7; the D gene is possibly TRBD2 (5 bases). In germline, CDR1 is LNHDA, CDR2 SQIVND (reference sequence). The CDR3 spans 14 residues. Trimming took off 6 bases at V and 2 bases at J, with 14 bases between the two ends. CDR3 sequence reads: CASRRRREAYEQYF. CDR3 sequence (DNA): TGTGCCAGTAGACGGAGGAGAGAAGCCTACGAGCAGTACTTC.

This clone was seen a single time. This chain uses TRBV18 with TRBJ2-4; D is perhaps TRBD1 (6 bases). There are 15 residues in the CDR3. Germline V gene data show CDR1 as KGHSH and CDR2 as LQKENI. V was cut by 4 bases and J by 4 bases, with 14 bases left in between. The CDR3 DNA sequence: TGTGCCAGCTCACTTAACGCAGGGGAAAAAAACATTCAGTACTTC. Translated, it gives CASSLNAGEKNIQYF.

This rearrangement joins TRBV19 to TRBJ1-5; 10 positions match TRBD1. With V trimmed by 7 bases and J by 3 bases, 12 bases remained unmatched. There are 17 residues in the CDR3. Germline CDR1 reads LNHDA; CDR2 reads SQIVND (reference sequence). CDR3: CASTRDRGRGNNQPQHF. In nucleotides, the CDR3 is TGTGCCAGTACCAGGGACAGGGGAAGGGGGAACAATCAGCCCCAGCATTTT.

The rearrangement joins TRBV19 to TRBJ1-1; D might be TRBD1 (5 bases). Germline loops: CDR1 LNHDA, CDR2 SQIVND (reference sequence). Trimming stripped 7 bases from V and 2 bases from J, with 8 bases between. CDR3 length: 12 residues. This CDR3 reads CASNRGNTEAFF. As DNA, the CDR3 is TGTGCCAGTAATAGGGGAAACACTGAAGCTTTCTTT.

This clone was seen a few times. Written as DNA, the CDR3 is TGTGCCAGCAGTGAACTGACTAGCGGGGTAGATACGCAGTATTTT. Its protein is CASSELTSGVDTQYF. The rearrangement joins TRBV2 to TRBJ2-3, with 11 bases identical to TRBD2. This CDR3 has 15 residues. Per the germline V gene, CDR1 is SNHLY and CDR2 is FYNNEI. The junction had 3 bases not matched to a gene; V was cut back by 2 bases and J by 5 bases.

The rearrangement uses TRBV10-3 and TRBJ1-2, with TRBD1 identical over 7 bases. The CDR3 runs to 14 residues. After removal of 0 bases from V and 6 bases from J, the junction contained 4 bases not matched to a gene. The germline V gene encodes CDR1 ENHRY and CDR2 SYGVKD. DNA of the CDR3: TGTGCCATCAGTGAGTCGGGGACAGCCAATGGCTACACCTTC. Its translation is CAISESGTANGYTF.

This clone came up a few times. The CDR3 here is CASSLGTSGGSAQYF. CDR3 coding DNA: TGTGCCAGCAGCTTAGGGACTAGCGGGGGGAGTGCGCAGTATTTT. The rearrangement links TRBV7-9 to TRBJ2-3, with 14 positions matching TRBD2. Trimming at V came to 1 base and at J to 10 bases, leaving 4 bases not matched to a gene. The CDR3 consists of 15 residues. Germline CDR1 SEHNR, CDR2 FQNEAQ (reference sequence).

The genes are TRBV5-1 and TRBJ1-4; no definite D call. V was pared by 5 bases and J by 4 bases, with 15 bases between. Germline assignment: CDR1 SGHRS and CDR2 YFSETQ. The CDR3 covers 15 residues. Here the CDR3 DNA reads TGCGCCAGCAGTTTTGGAACATCCATTAATGAAAAACTGTTTTTT. Amino acids: CASSFGTSINEKLFF.

The chain joins TRBV4-1 to TRBJ2-2, with D possibly TRBD1 on 5 matching bases. The V gene lost 4 bases and the J gene lost 9 bases, with 15 bases spanning the gap. CDR1 and CDR2 (germline): MGHRA, YSYEKL. The CDR3 loop spans 14 amino acids. CDR3 in amino acids: CASSPLASGRELFF. The CDR3 bases are TGCGCCAGCAGCCCCCTCGCGTCAGGGAGGGAGCTGTTTTTT.

V is TRBV14 and J is TRBJ2-1, with D unclear. The CDR3 runs 13 residues. Trimming removed 3 bases at V and 0 bases at J, with 3 bases between. The germline CDR1 and CDR2 sequences are SGHDN and FVKESK. The CDR3 protein is CASSQGSYNEQFF. The CDR3 DNA sequence: TGTGCCAGCAGCCAGGGCTCCTACAATGAGCAGTTCTTC.

The V and J genes are TRBV9 and TRBJ2-5, with D unresolved. The germline V and J ends were trimmed by 4 bases and 4 bases, with 14 bases remaining between them. The CDR3 has 14 residues. Germline lookup yields CDR1 SGDLS and CDR2 YYNGEE. CDR3 in amino acids: CASSSSGVAETQYF. As DNA, the CDR3 is TGTGCCAGCAGCTCTAGTGGGGTAGCAGAGACCCAGTACTTC.

The chain joins TRBV6-6 to TRBJ1-5; TRBD1 is a possible D gene (6 bases). CDR3 length: 15 amino acids. V lost 0 bases, J lost 3 bases, and 9 bases lay in between. CDR1 and CDR2 (germline): MNHNY, SVGAGI (reference sequence). The CDR3 loop is CASSYSGQTNQPQHF. For the CDR3, the DNA is TGTGCCAGCAGTTACTCCGGACAGACCAATCAGCCCCAGCATTTT.

The chain combines TRBV25-1 with TRBJ1-1; 10 nucleotides line up with TRBD1. The V and J ends lost 3 bases and 1 base, in that order; junction bases with no gene match: 5. This CDR3 comprises 16 residues. Germline V lookup: CDR1 MGHDK, CDR2 SYGVNS. The CDR3 DNA sequence: TGTGCCAGCAGTGAGCGCCGGACAGGGGGGAACACTGAAGCTTTCTTT. The encoded protein is CASSERRTGGNTEAFF.

Only one count was recorded for this clone. The rearrangement links TRBV10-3 to TRBJ2-2, with 7 bases identical to TRBD1. This CDR3 has 14 residues. The V and J ends lost 2 bases and 5 bases, in that order; junction bases with no gene match: 2. In germline, CDR1 is ENHRY, CDR2 SYGVKD. The chain's CDR3 is CAISETGETGELFF. CDR3 bases: TGTGCCATCAGTGAGACAGGGGAGACCGGGGAGCTGTTTTTT.

This chain links TRBV5-1 with TRBJ2-5, with 7 bases aligning to TRBD2. V was clipped by 0 bases and J by 5 bases; unmatched bases: 4. This CDR3 has 14 residues. Germline values: CDR1 SGHRS, CDR2 YFSETQ. CDR3 nucleotide sequence: TGCGCCAGCAGCTTGGTAGCGGGTCCGGAGACCCAGTACTTC. Its protein is CASSLVAGPETQYF.

The chain has TRBV7-2 and TRBJ2-5; TRBD1 matches 10 bases. Losses at the gene ends were 5 bases for V and 11 bases for J; bases not matched to a gene: 11. The germline V gene encodes CDR1 SGHTA and CDR2 FQGNSA. CDR3 length: 14 residues. CDR3 sequence (DNA): TGTGCCAGCAGCCCGAAGACCGGGACAGGGGAGCAGTACTTC. Its translation: CASSPKTGTGEQYF.

The J gene is TRBJ2-5, the V gene TRBV7-2; D is perhaps TRBD1 (6 bases). The V end was cut by 3 bases, the J end by 3 bases, with 14 bases between. This CDR3 is built from 15 residues. The germline CDR1 and CDR2 sequences are SGHTA and FQGNSA. CDR3 in DNA: TGTGCCAGCAGCTTCAAACCCAGGGGTGAAGAGACCCAGTACTTC. Translated, it gives CASSFKPRGEETQYF.

This rearrangement joins TRBV19 to TRBJ2-7, with TRBD1 matching 7 bases. CDR3 length: 15 residues. Trimming removed 9 bases from V and 2 bases from J; junction bases left unmatched: 13. CDR1 is LNHDA, CDR2 SQIVND, per germline (reference sequence). The CDR3 DNA is TGTGCCAGCTCGGTGGTAGGGACAGCCACCTACGAGCAGTACTTC. This encodes CASSVVGTATYEQYF.

The rearrangement uses TRBV12-5 and TRBJ2-2; a possible D gene is TRBD1 (6 bases). The CDR3 is 13 amino acids. V gave up 5 bases and J gave up 6 bases, with 10 bases separating them. Germline loops: CDR1 LGHNT, CDR2 FRNRAP. In nucleotides, the CDR3 is TGTGCTAGTGGTCCAGGGGTCCCCGGGGAGCTGTTTTTT. Its translation is CASGPGVPGELFF. Complete variable domain (other parts from reference TRBV12-5 and TRBJ2-2): DARVTQTPRHKVTEMGQEVTMRCQPILGHNTVFWYRQTMMQGLELLAYFRNRAPLDDSGMPKDRFSAEMPDATLATLKIQPSEPRDSAVYFCASGPGVPGELFFGEGSRLTVL.

This clone appeared once. The V and J genes are TRBV18 and TRBJ1-4; D is undetermined. V shed 3 bases and J shed 4 bases, with 6 bases lying between them. There are 13 residues in the CDR3. Per the germline V gene, CDR1 is KGHSH and CDR2 is LQKENI. The CDR3 region is CASSPRGNEKLFF. CDR3 bases: TGTGCCAGCTCACCCCGGGGTAATGAAAAACTGTTTTTT.

This chain links TRBV6-4 with TRBJ1-1, with a weak D call TRBD1 (5 bases). CDR1 MRHNA and CDR2 SNTAGT come from the germline V gene. Trimming pared 6 bases from V and 4 bases from J, leaving 12 bases between. The CDR3 spans 13 residues. In DNA form, the CDR3 reads TGTGCCAGCAGCCTTGGAGGGACCACTGAAGCTTTCTTT. Residues: CASSLGGTTEAFF.

The chain links TRBV2 to TRBJ2-1; D perhaps matches TRBD2 (5 bases). The CDR3 covers 14 residues. With 3 bases removed from V and 2 bases from J, the gap between germline ends came to 8 bases. From germline, CDR1 is SNHLY and CDR2 FYNNEI. The CDR3 region is CASSDLAAYNEQFF. CDR3 sequence (DNA): TGTGCCAGCAGTGACCTAGCAGCCTACAATGAGCAGTTCTTC.

The V and J genes are TRBV18 and TRBJ2-5; no clear D gene. The germline V gene encodes CDR1 KGHSH and CDR2 LQKENI. The CDR3 runs to 16 residues. Between the trimmed V and J ends, which lost 0 bases and 1 base, there was a span of 12 bases. The CDR3 reads CASSPPGGDLQETQYF. Here the CDR3 DNA reads TGTGCCAGCTCACCACCGGGTGGCGACCTCCAAGAGACCCAGTACTTC. The full variable domain, completed using reference TRBV18 and TRBJ2-5, is NAGVMQNPRHLVRRRGQEARLRCSPMKGHSHVYWYRQLPEEGLKFMVYLQKENIIDESGMPKERFSAEFPKEGPSILRIQQVVRGDSAAYFCASSPPGGDLQETQYFGPGTRLLVL.

The chain recombines TRBV6-1 with TRBJ1-2; D is possibly TRBD1 (6 bases). CDR1 and CDR2 from the germline V gene are MNHNS and SASEGT. CDR3 length: 17 residues. The ends were cut back, 4 bases at V and 2 bases at J, with 20 bases in the middle. The DNA for the CDR3 is TGTGCCAGCAGTGGAGAGACGTCGGGACACGCGAACTATGGCTACACCTTC. Translating gives CASSGETSGHANYGYTF.

This rearrangement joins TRBV19 to TRBJ1-2; possible D gene TRBD1, 6 bases. From germline, CDR1 is LNHDA and CDR2 SQIVND (reference sequence). This CDR3 region has 13 residues. The germline V and J ends were trimmed by 5 bases and 3 bases, with 10 bases remaining between them. This CDR3 reads CASSRDKDYGYTF. DNA of the CDR3: TGTGCCAGTAGTCGGGACAAAGACTATGGCTACACCTTC.

The chain is built from TRBV19 and TRBJ2-7; D perhaps matches TRBD2 (6 bases). Trimming stripped 8 bases from V and 4 bases from J, with 15 bases between. The CDR3 totals 13 residues. Germline V gene data show CDR1 as LNHDA and CDR2 as SQIVND (reference sequence). The CDR3 DNA is TGTGCCAGTGGTCGGAGGGACGGTTACGAGCAGTACTTC. This translates into CASGRRDGYEQYF.

The chain is built from TRBV19 and TRBJ1-5; a weak D match, TRBD1 (5 bases). Trimming took off 1 base at V and 9 bases at J, with 13 bases between the two ends. The germline CDR1 and CDR2 sequences are LNHDA and SQIVND (reference sequence). CDR3 size: 14 residues. As DNA, the CDR3 is TGTGCCAGTAGTATAGGAGAGGGCCAGGGGCCCCAGCATTTT. Amino acid sequence: CASSIGEGQGPQHF.

The chain joins TRBV28 to TRBJ1-5, with 8 positions matching TRBD1. CDR1 is MDHEN, CDR2 SYDVKM, per germline. V gave up 6 bases and J gave up 7 bases; unmatched junction bases: 11. The CDR3 extends over 15 amino acids. The DNA for the CDR3 is TGTGCCAGCAGCTTCCGGACAGGGCGGAACCAGCCCCAGCATTTT. Residues: CASSFRTGRNQPQHF.

Details on this clone: The sample carries other DNA sequences with the same CDR3. This chain joins TRBV15 and TRBJ1-2, with D possibly being TRBD1 (5 bases). The CDR3 is made up of 16 amino acids. The V end was cut by 4 bases, the J end by 3 bases, with 18 bases between. Germline V gene sequence: CDR1 LNHNV, CDR2 YYDKDF (reference sequence). CDR3 residues: CATSIRIGADYYGYTF. The CDR3 DNA is TGTGCCACCAGCATCCGTATAGGGGCCGATTACTATGGCTACACCTTC.

This chain links TRBV5-4 with TRBJ2-2; 7 nucleotides match TRBD1. Germline V lookup: CDR1 SGHNT, CDR2 YYREEE (reference sequence). The CDR3 totals 15 residues. The V gene end was trimmed by 5 bases and the J gene end by 1 base; junction bases not matched to a gene: 5. CDR3: CASSFDRVNTGELFF. CDR3 DNA sequence: TGTGCCAGCAGTTTCGACAGGGTGAACACCGGGGAGCTGTTTTTT. Drawing the rest from reference TRBV5-4 and TRBJ2-2, the complete variable domain is ETGVTQSPTHLIKTRGQQVTLRCSSQSGHNTVSWYQQALGQGPQFIFQYYREEENGRGNFPPRFSGLQFPNYSSELNVNALELDDSALYLCASSFDRVNTGELFFGEGSRLTVL.

The chain employs TRBV19 and TRBJ2-1; no clear D. The CDR3 is 12 residues long. Germline CDR1 and CDR2: LNHDA and SQIVND (reference sequence). V lost 5 bases to trimming and J lost 4 bases, with 6 bases between them. CDR3 sequence reads: CASSDFYNEQFF. The CDR3 DNA sequence: TGTGCCAGTAGTGACTTTTACAATGAGCAGTTCTTC. Together with reference TRBV19 and TRBJ2-1, the CDR3 gives the full variable domain: DGGITQSPKYLFRKEGQNVTLSCEQNLNHDAMYWYRQDPGQGLRLIYYSQIVNDFQKGDIAEGYSVSREKKESFPLTVTSAQKNPTAFYLCASSDFYNEQFFGPGTRLTVL.